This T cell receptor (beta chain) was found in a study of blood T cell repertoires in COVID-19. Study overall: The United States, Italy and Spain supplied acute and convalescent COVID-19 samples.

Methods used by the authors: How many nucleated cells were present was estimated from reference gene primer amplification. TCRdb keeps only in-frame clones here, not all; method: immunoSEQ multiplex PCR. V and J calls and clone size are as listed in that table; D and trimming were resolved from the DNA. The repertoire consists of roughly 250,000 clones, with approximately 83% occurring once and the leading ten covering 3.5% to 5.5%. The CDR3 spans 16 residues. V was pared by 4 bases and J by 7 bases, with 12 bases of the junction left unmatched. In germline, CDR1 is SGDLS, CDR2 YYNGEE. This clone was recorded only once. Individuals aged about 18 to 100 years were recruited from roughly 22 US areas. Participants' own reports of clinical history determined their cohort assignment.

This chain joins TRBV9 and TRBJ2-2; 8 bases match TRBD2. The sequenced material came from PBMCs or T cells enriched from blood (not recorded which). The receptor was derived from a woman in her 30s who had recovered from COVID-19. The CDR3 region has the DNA TGTGCCAGCAGCCCACAAGAGCGGGAGATCATCGGGGAGCTGTTTTTT. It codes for CASSPQEREIIGELFF.